The 25 T cell receptor beta chains presented below share a single source sample, sequenced in a study of OX40 agonist ivuxolimab in advanced cancers. Sequencing used immunoSEQ multiplex PCR; TCRdb keeps in-frame clones, though not all of them. The repertoire holds some 90,000 clones, roughly 91% seen once, with around 0.28% in the top ten. The material sequenced was CD4+ or CD8+ T cells sorted from blood, taken in a trial of the OX40 agonist ivuxolimab. All receptors derive from an adult with an advanced solid tumor such as melanoma, head and neck, liver or kidney cancer.

The CDR3 region has the DNA TGTGCCAGCGGACGGCCCAATAGCAATCAGCCCCAGCATTTT. Protein product: CASGRPNSNQPQHF. The chain uses TRBV28 and TRBJ1-5; D is unresolved. Trimming pared 8 bases from V and 0 bases from J, leaving 11 bases between. CDR1 MDHEN and CDR2 SYDVKM come from the germline V gene. There are 14 residues in the CDR3. The complete variable domain, with remaining parts taken from reference TRBV28 and TRBJ1-5, reads DVKVTQSSRYLVKRTGEKVFLECVQDMDHENMFWYRQDPGLGLRLIYFSYDVKMKEKGDIPEGYSVSREKKERFSLILESASTNQTSMYLCASGRPNSNQPQHFGDGTRLSIL.

This clone occurred a few times. CDR3 region: CASSLLSARRYNSPLHF. The CDR3 DNA reads TGTGCCAGCAGCTTACTTTCGGCGCGCCGCTATAATTCACCCCTCCACTTT. The chain joins TRBV7-8 to TRBJ1-6; D remains unclear. The V end lost 2 bases, the J end lost 3 bases, and 14 bases lay between the germline ends. The germline V gene encodes CDR1 SGHVS and CDR2 FQNEAQ. The length of the CDR3 is 17 residues.

V and J are TRBV30 and TRBJ2-7; D perhaps matches TRBD2 (6 bases). The CDR3 is made up of 13 amino acids. Germline V gives CDR1 GTSNPN, CDR2 SVGIG (reference sequence). Trimming cost V 8 bases and J 2 bases, with 16 bases left between them. CDR3 protein: CAAKGGNTYEQYF. The DNA for the CDR3 is TGTGCCGCAAAAGGCGGGAACACCTACGAGCAGTACTTC.

This chain joins TRBV7-9 and TRBJ2-6, with D perhaps matching TRBD1 (6 bases). The CDR3 loop spans 19 amino acids. V was shortened by 5 bases and J by 0 bases, with 20 bases between the two germline ends. Germline V CDR1 and CDR2: SEHNR, FQNEAQ (reference sequence). Here the CDR3 reads CASSLRPTGVSSGANVLTF. CDR3 nucleotide sequence: TGTGCCAGCAGCCTCCGCCCGACAGGTGTCAGCTCTGGGGCCAACGTCCTGACTTTC.

V gene TRBV7-9 combines with J gene TRBJ1-6; TRBD1 agrees at 9 bases. Germline-derived CDR1 and CDR2 are SEHNR and FQNEAQ (reference sequence). The V segment lost 10 bases and the J segment 9 bases; nucleotides outside the gene matches: 7. CDR3 length: 13 amino acids. CDR3 protein: CATAGQGISPLHF. The CDR3 nucleotides read TGTGCCACGGCGGGACAGGGAATTTCACCCCTCCACTTT.

J is TRBJ2-7 and V is TRBV19; 9 bases are a match to TRBD1. Germline loops: CDR1 LNHDA, CDR2 SQIVND (reference sequence). There are 14 residues in the CDR3. After removal of 5 bases from V and 2 bases from J, the junction contained 4 bases not matched to a gene. The DNA for the CDR3 is TGTGCCAGTAGTGGGACAGGGAGGGCCTACGAGCAGTACTTC. Translation gives CASSGTGRAYEQYF.

V is TRBV19 and J is TRBJ1-2; 7 nucleotides align to TRBD1. The CDR3 length is 15 residues. Trimming at V came to 4 bases and at J to 2 bases, leaving 7 bases not matched to a gene. CDR1 LNHDA and CDR2 SQIVND come from the germline V gene (reference sequence). The CDR3 spells CASSTGQNFNYGYTF. In nucleotides, the CDR3 is TGTGCCAGTAGTACGGGACAGAACTTCAACTATGGCTACACCTTC.

The chain carries TRBV6-5 and TRBJ2-5; no firm D call. V lost 5 bases to trimming and J lost 1 base, with 11 bases between them. CDR1 is MNHEY, CDR2 SVGAGI, per germline. This CDR3 has 14 residues. The CDR3 bases are TGTGCCAGCAGTCATCGAAGAGCCCAAGAGACCCAGTACTTC. It yields the protein CASSHRRAQETQYF.

This sequence joins TRBV5-5 and TRBJ1-3; TRBD1 agrees at 9 bases. This CDR3 has 18 amino acids. CDR1 and CDR2 (germline): SGHKS, YYEKEE (reference sequence). Trimming took 4 bases from V and 0 from J; bases not matched to a gene: 11. The CDR3 DNA reads as TGTGCCAGCAGCCCCCAGCCGGGACAGGGACACTCTGGAAACACCATATATTTT. Translating gives CASSPQPGQGHSGNTIYF. Full variable domain (rest looked up from reference TRBV5-5 and TRBJ1-3): DAGVTQSPTHLIKTRGQQVTLRCSPISGHKSVSWYQQVLGQGPQFIFQYYEKEERGRGNFPDRFSARQFPNYSSELNVNALLLGDSALYLCASSPQPGQGHSGNTIYFGEGSWLTVV.

The table lists this clone with a count of one. The chain couples TRBV7-9 to TRBJ1-4; the D gene is possibly TRBD1 (6 bases). The CDR3 spans 17 residues. The ends were cut back, 2 bases at V and 7 bases at J, with 20 bases in the middle. CDR1 is SEHNR and CDR2 is FQNEAQ in the germline V gene (reference sequence). CDR3 bases: TGTGCCAGCAGCTTACTCGGGACTCCAGGAGGGGGTGAAAAACTGTTTTTT. Its protein product is CASSLLGTPGGGEKLFF.

V gene TRBV15 combines with J gene TRBJ1-6, with D unresolved. V was pared by 0 bases and J by 10 bases, with 16 bases between. The CDR3 runs 16 residues. CDR1 LNHNV and CDR2 YYDKDF come from the germline V gene (reference sequence). Here the CDR3 DNA reads TGTGCCACCAGCAGAGAAAGCGAAGTTTTAGGGTCACCCCTCCACTTT. It translates to CATSRESEVLGSPLHF. Drawing the rest from reference TRBV15 and TRBJ1-6, the complete variable domain is DAMVIQNPRYQVTQFGKPVTLSCSQTLNHNVMYWYQQKSSQAPKLLFHYYDKDFNNEADTPDNFQSRRPNTSFCFLDIRSPGLGDTAMYLCATSRESEVLGSPLHFGNGTRLTVT.

J is TRBJ1-1 and V is TRBV5-5; D unclear. The CDR3 totals 14 residues. The germline V gene encodes CDR1 SGHKS and CDR2 YYEKEE (reference sequence). Trimming removed 2 bases from V and 1 base from J, with 9 bases in between. The CDR3 DNA reads as TGTGCCAGCAGCTTTCCGCTCAGGAACACTGAAGCTTTCTTT. Its translation: CASSFPLRNTEAFF.

The V and J genes are TRBV5-5 and TRBJ1-1; D is ambiguous. The CDR3 covers 13 residues. Trimming removed 2 bases at V and 1 base at J, with 6 bases between. Germline values: CDR1 SGHKS, CDR2 YYEKEE (reference sequence). The CDR3 DNA follows: TGTGCCAGCAGCTTCGCGGAGAACACTGAAGCTTTCTTT. Its protein is CASSFAENTEAFF.

This sequence joins TRBV6-6 and TRBJ1-1; D is uncertain. CDR3 length equals 12 residues. CDR1 is MNHNY and CDR2 is SVGAGI in the germline V gene (reference sequence). V shed 5 bases and J shed 8 bases, with 12 bases lying between them. As DNA, the CDR3 is TGTGCCAGCAGTCCCGATACTAGGGAAGCTTTCTTT. Translated, it gives CASSPDTREAFF.

The chain employs TRBV5-1 and TRBJ1-3; D ambiguous. The CDR3 runs to 18 residues. V was pared by 4 bases and J by 1 base, with 21 bases between. Germline CDR1 is SGHRS and CDR2 is YFSETQ. CDR3 nucleotides: TGCGCCAGCAGCCTCCTGAGGGTAGGGTCACAGTCTGGAAACACCATATATTTT. It yields the protein CASSLLRVGSQSGNTIYF.

J is TRBJ1-1 and V is TRBV5-4; 10 bases line up with TRBD1. CDR3 length: 15 residues. V was clipped by 1 base and J by 4 bases; unmatched bases: 4. From germline, CDR1 is SGHNT and CDR2 YYREEE (reference sequence). The CDR3 region has the DNA TGTGCCAGCAGCTTGACCGGGACAGGGGCCACTGAAGCTTTCTTT. Translated, it gives CASSLTGTGATEAFF.

The chain employs TRBV25-1 and TRBJ2-3; no definite D call. Trimming cost V 5 bases and J 2 bases, with 17 bases left between them. Germline V lookup: CDR1 MGHDK, CDR2 SYGVNS. CDR3 length: 16 residues. CDR3 residues: CASSYQVIGSTDTQYF. In nucleotides, the CDR3 is TGTGCCAGCAGTTACCAGGTGATCGGGTCCACAGATACGCAGTATTTT.

V usage is TRBV5-1 and J usage is TRBJ2-5, with 10 bases matching TRBD1. Unmatched junction bases numbered 19, after V lost 1 base and J lost 7 bases. There are 19 residues in the CDR3. Germline CDR1 SGHRS, CDR2 YFSETQ. The DNA of the CDR3 is TGCGCCAGCAGCTTGACTACCCCGGGACAGGGGCTTGGCTTAGGGACCCAGTACTTC. Protein product: CASSLTTPGQGLGLGTQYF.

The gene calls are TRBV9 and TRBJ2-2; D ambiguous. This CDR3 spans 15 amino acids. Per the germline V gene, CDR1 is SGDLS and CDR2 is YYNGEE. V shed 2 bases and J shed 0 bases, with 8 bases lying between them. The CDR3 spells CASSVLAANTGELFF. The CDR3 coding sequence is TGTGCCAGCAGCGTGCTCGCGGCGAACACCGGGGAGCTGTTTTTT.

The chain combines TRBV4-2 with TRBJ1-1; D remains ambiguous. The CDR3 runs 13 residues. The V end lost 0 bases, the J end lost 13 bases, and 15 bases lay between the germline ends. Germline CDR1 reads LGHNA; CDR2 reads YNFKEQ. DNA for the CDR3: TGTGCCAGCAGCCAAGATCTCGGCCCCGGGATTTTCTTT. Its protein is CASSQDLGPGIFF.

The genes are TRBV2 and TRBJ2-4; 7 bases map to TRBD2. Per germline, CDR1 SNHLY and CDR2 FYNNEI. The CDR3 is 15 amino acids. The V gene end was trimmed by 3 bases and the J gene end by 5 bases; junction bases not matched to a gene: 7. The CDR3 loop reads CASSDWSGAQNIQYF. CDR3 bases: TGTGCCAGCAGTGATTGGAGCGGGGCTCAAAACATTCAGTACTTC.

The chain links TRBV4-3 to TRBJ2-2; a possible D gene is TRBD1 (5 bases). Germline loops: CDR1 LGHNA, CDR2 YSLEER. V dropped 1 base and J dropped 1 base, with 7 bases sitting between them. This CDR3 region has 15 residues. The CDR3 DNA reads TGCGCCAGCAGCCAAGGGGGCCGGAACACCGGGGAGCTGTTTTTT. Protein sequence: CASSQGGRNTGELFF.

The genes are TRBV2 and TRBJ1-5; no reliable D call. The V end was cut by 1 base, the J end by 4 bases, with 8 bases between. The germline CDR1 and CDR2 sequences are SNHLY and FYNNEI. CDR3 length: 14 amino acids. CDR3: CASSEVSGNQPQHF. The CDR3 DNA is TGTGCCAGCAGTGAAGTTTCTGGGAATCAGCCCCAGCATTTT.

The chain is built from TRBV5-4 and TRBJ1-3; D unresolved. The CDR3 totals 15 residues. V gave up 5 bases and J gave up 1 base, with 13 bases separating them. Germline values: CDR1 SGHNT, CDR2 YYREEE (reference sequence). Written as DNA, the CDR3 is TGTGCCAGCAGTCGGTCAGGAGGTTCTGGAAACACCATATATTTT. Amino acid sequence: CASSRSGGSGNTIYF. Full variable domain (outside the CDR3, taken from reference TRBV5-4 and TRBJ1-3): ETGVTQSPTHLIKTRGQQVTLRCSSQSGHNTVSWYQQALGQGPQFIFQYYREEENGRGNFPPRFSGLQFPNYSSELNVNALELDDSALYLCASSRSGGSGNTIYFGEGSWLTVV.

The chain employs TRBV7-9 and TRBJ2-3; 7 bases match TRBD2. V lost 4 bases to trimming and J lost 0 bases; unmatched junction nucleotides: 4. Germline V gene lookup returns CDR1 SEHNR and CDR2 FQNEAQ (reference sequence). This CDR3 region has 15 residues. The CDR3 reads CASSWGGESTDTQYF. The CDR3 DNA reads as TGTGCCAGCAGCTGGGGGGGGGAAAGCACAGATACGCAGTATTTT.